These T cell receptor beta chains were read from a single sample in a study of blood T cell repertoires in COVID-19. Profiling relied on immunoSEQ multiplex PCR, and the TCRdb table lists in-frame clones only, not all of them. The table shows about 45,000 clones, with roughly nine tenths occurring only once. The sequenced sample consisted of peripheral blood. Receptors were obtained from a human donor in a cohort sampled during active COVID-19. Each CDR3 is given with its conserved first and last residue. D genes are given only for firm matches. Only part of the rows carry a size: once, few, many, or a class if the clone is expanded.

>TRBD1|NA|TRBV5-6|TRBJ2-7
CASSLLGQGFYEQYF
TGTGCCAGCAGCTTGTTAGGACAGGGGTTCTACGAGCAGTACTTC
>NA|NA|TRBV6-5|TRBJ2-1
CASSKWLGSYNEQFF
TGTGCCAGCAGCAAATGGTTGGGGAGTTACAATGAGCAGTTCTTC
>TRBD2|once|TRBV5-1|TRBJ2-3
CASSNGRTSGGADTQYF
TGCGCCAGCAGCAACGGCAGGACTAGCGGGGGGGCAGATACGCAGTATTTT
>NA|NA|TRBV4-3|TRBJ1-5
CASSQEGGWGNQPQHF
TGCGCCAGCAGCCAAGAGGGGGGGTGGGGCAATCAGCCCCAGCATTTT
>NA|NA|TRBV18|TRBJ2-3
CASSPSAGLVDTQYF
TGTGCCAGCTCACCCTCCGCGGGTTTAGTGGATACGCAGTATTTT
>NA|NA|TRBV21-1|TRBJ2-7
CASKNSHGYEQYF
TGTGCCAGTAAGAACAGCCATGGTTACGAGCAGTACTTC
>TRBD1|NA|TRBV11-2|TRBJ1-2
CASRPTGRRDGYGYTF
TGTGCCAGCAGACCGACAGGGAGGAGGGACGGGTATGGCTACACCTTC
>TRBD2|NA|TRBV5-4|TRBJ2-5
CASSSSRSSGEETQYF
TGTGCCAGCAGCTCCTCACGGTCTAGCGGGGAAGAGACCCAGTACTTC
>NA|NA|TRBV3-1/TRBV3-2|TRBJ2-7
CASSPITPLSSYEQYF
TGTGCCAGCAGCCCAATCACCCCGCTTAGCTCCTACGAGCAGTACTTC
>NA|NA|TRBV7-8|TRBJ2-7
CASSLGLGSYEQYF
TGTGCCAGCAGCCTGGGACTCGGCTCCTACGAGCAGTACTTC
>NA|NA|TRBV14|TRBJ2-5
CASGVSTKTQYF
TGTGCCTCGGGGGTTTCGACGAAGACCCAGTACTTC
>NA|NA|TRBV7-7|TRBJ1-5
CASSPRRTVYSNQPQHF
TGTGCCAGCAGCCCAAGGAGGACAGTTTATAGCAATCAGCCCCAGCATTTT
>NA|NA|TRBV5-1|TRBJ2-1
CASSPRSGGGNEQFF
TGCGCCAGCAGCCCCAGGTCGGGGGGCGGCAATGAGCAGTTCTTC
>TRBD1|NA|TRBV6-5|TRBJ1-4
CASSSGTVREKLFF
TGTGCCAGCAGCTCGGGGACAGTTCGCGAAAAACTGTTTTTT
>TRBD1|NA|TRBV19|TRBJ2-3
CASSFGQGADTQYF
TGTGCCAGTAGTTTTGGACAGGGGGCAGATACGCAGTATTTT
>TRBD2|NA|TRBV10-1|TRBJ2-5
CASSSGLAGTQETQYF
TGCGCCAGCAGTTCTGGACTAGCGGGGACCCAAGAGACCCAGTACTTC
>NA|once|TRBV13|TRBJ2-5
CASRKRTAMETQYF
TGTGCCAGCAGGAAAAGGACAGCGATGGAGACCCAGTACTTC
>TRBD1|NA|TRBV2|TRBJ2-2
CASTDRVGTGELFF
TGTGCCAGCACTGACAGGGTCGGAACCGGGGAGCTGTTTTTT
>NA|few|TRBV19|TRBJ2-5
CASSVTNRGRETQYF
TGTGCCAGTAGTGTAACAAACCGAGGTAGAGAGACCCAGTACTTC
>NA|NA|TRBV4-1|TRBJ2-5
CASSQSPYETQYF
TGCGCCAGCAGCCAATCCCCCTATGAGACCCAGTACTTC
>NA|NA|TRBV7-9|TRBJ2-6
CASRPDGSGANVLTF
TGTGCCAGCAGGCCAGATGGCTCTGGGGCCAACGTCCTGACTTTC
>NA|NA|TRBV4-1|TRBJ2-7
CASSQVQSPGYEQYF
TGCGCCAGCAGCCAAGTTCAATCCCCGGGATACGAGCAGTACTTC
>NA|NA|TRBV5-6|TRBJ1-3
CASSFSGNTIYF
TGTGCCAGCAGCTTTAGTGGAAACACCATATATTTT
>NA|NA|TRBV24-1|TRBJ2-1
CATSATYRKEQFF
TGTGCCACCAGTGCGACTTACCGGAAAGAGCAGTTCTTC
>NA|NA|TRBV6-1|TRBJ1-2
CASSDRVNRLANYGYTF
TGTGCCAGCAGTGATCGGGTCAACCGTTTAGCTAACTATGGCTACACCTTC
>NA|NA|TRBV4-1|TRBJ2-3
CASSQPRGDTQYF
TGCGCCAGCAGCCAACCACGAGGAGATACGCAGTATTTT
>TRBD2|NA|TRBV4-3|TRBJ2-3
CASSQDPASGGARTDTQYF
TGCGCCAGCAGCCAAGATCCTGCTAGCGGGGGGGCCCGCACAGATACGCAGTATTTT
>TRBD1|NA|TRBV2|TRBJ2-7
CASRDPGQRLAQYF
TGTGCCAGCAGAGACCCGGGACAGCGCCTTGCGCAGTACTTC
>NA|NA|TRBV4-1|TRBJ2-2
CASSQDPGTGELFF
TGCGCCAGCAGCCAAGATCCGGGTACCGGGGAGCTGTTTTTT
>TRBD1|NA|TRBV12-3/TRBV12-4|TRBJ1-2
CASSSGQGNGYTF
TGTGCCAGCAGTTCGGGACAGGGTAATGGCTACACCTTC
>NA|NA|TRBV4-1|TRBJ1-1
CASSPGGTEAFF
TGCGCCAGCAGCCCGGGTGGAACTGAAGCTTTCTTT
>NA|NA|TRBV6-2/TRBV6-3|TRBJ2-1
CASSSSDNEQFF
NA
>NA|NA|TRBV10-3|TRBJ1-2
CAISESGLEGYTF
TGTGCCATCAGTGAGTCGGGGCTTGAGGGCTACACCTTC
>TRBD1|NA|TRBV30|TRBJ1-2
CAWSPGTGNYGYTF
TGTGCCTGGAGTCCCGGGACAGGGAACTATGGCTACACCTTC
>TRBD1|once|TRBV4-3|TRBJ2-3
CASSPGGTGFFADTQYF
TGCGCCAGCAGCCCCGGAGGGACAGGGTTTTTTGCAGATACGCAGTATTTT
>NA|NA|TRBV5-6|TRBJ2-3
CASSARRSSTDTQYF
TGTGCCAGCAGCGCGAGGCGGTCATCCACAGATACGCAGTATTTT
>TRBD1|NA|TRBV5-4|TRBJ1-3
CASSWDRAPGNTIYF
TGTGCCAGCAGCTGGGACAGGGCGCCCGGAAACACCATATATTTT
>NA|NA|TRBV12-3/TRBV12-4|TRBJ1-1
CASSPTGYTEAFF
TGTGCCAGCAGTCCTACAGGGTACACTGAAGCTTTCTTT
>TRBD2|NA|TRBV3-1/TRBV3-2|TRBJ2-7
CASSHTSGRSYEQYF
TGTGCCAGCAGCCATACTAGCGGGAGGTCCTACGAGCAGTACTTC
>NA|NA|TRBV19|TRBJ1-1
CASSVPGGASAFF
TGTGCCAGTAGCGTTCCGGGGGGGGCGTCTGCTTTCTTT
>TRBD2|NA|TRBV7-9|TRBJ2-3
CASSLSAGVDTQYF
TGTGCCAGCAGCTTATCCGCGGGAGTCGATACGCAGTATTTT
>TRBD2|once|TRBV16|TRBJ2-7
CASSASGEQYF
TGTGCCAGCAGCGCTAGCGGCGAGCAGTACTTC
>TRBD1|few|TRBV6-5|TRBJ1-2
CASSSPGQGNYGYTF
TGTGCCAGCAGTTCTCCGGGACAGGGGAACTATGGCTACACCTTC
>TRBD1|NA|TRBV7-9|TRBJ1-1
CASSSTGAEAFF
TGTGCCAGCAGCTCGACAGGGGCTGAAGCTTTCTTT
>NA|NA|TRBV6-2/TRBV6-3|TRBJ2-1
CASSYMGASYNEQFF
TGTGCCAGCAGTTACATGGGGGCTTCCTACAATGAGCAGTTCTTC
>TRBD1|NA|TRBV5-4|TRBJ1-5
CASSWDSSGPQHF
TGTGCCAGCAGCTGGGACAGCAGCGGGCCCCAGCATTTT
>TRBD2|NA|TRBV12-3/TRBV12-4|TRBJ2-7
CASTPGLAVEQYF
TGTGCCAGCACCCCGGGACTAGCGGTCGAGCAGTACTTC
>NA|NA|TRBV12-3/TRBV12-4|TRBJ2-2
CASSIQGSGELFF
TGTGCCAGCAGCATCCAGGGGTCCGGGGAGCTGTTTTTT
>TRBD1|NA|TRBV6-5|TRBJ1-4
CASSSTGNEKLFF
TGTGCCAGCAGTTCGACAGGGAATGAAAAACTGTTTTTT
>TRBD1|NA|TRBV3-1/TRBV3-2|TRBJ1-6
CASSQRDRESPLHF
TGTGCCAGCAGCCAAAGGGACAGAGAATCACCCCTCCACTTT
>TRBD2|NA|TRBV7-6|TRBJ2-1
CASSLGQGRGADNEQFF
TGTGCCAGCAGCTTAGGGCAGGGGCGGGGGGCCGATAATGAGCAGTTCTTC
>TRBD1|NA|TRBV2|TRBJ2-7
CASSRTGGEQYF
TGTGCCAGTAGTAGGACAGGGGGCGAGCAGTACTTC
>NA|NA|TRBV7-8|TRBJ1-1
CASSLAANHVNTEAFF
TGTGCCAGCAGCTTAGCAGCCAACCACGTGAACACTGAAGCTTTCTTT
>NA|NA|TRBV7-9|TRBJ1-6
CASSRAAPYNSPLHF
TGTGCCAGCAGCCGAGCGGCCCCCTATAATTCACCCCTCCACTTT
>TRBD1|NA|TRBV18|TRBJ1-1
CASSYETGQAFF
TGTGCCAGCTCATACGAGACAGGGCAAGCTTTCTTT
>NA|NA|TRBV6-5|TRBJ2-1
CASSYRTGGQFF
TGTGCCAGCAGTTACAGGACTGGTGGGCAGTTCTTC
>NA|NA|TRBV4-1|TRBJ2-3
CASSQRGQRLDTQYF
TGCGCCAGCAGCCAACGGGGTCAGCGCCTAGATACGCAGTATTTT
>NA|NA|TRBV27|TRBJ1-2
CARPGLRNYGYTF
TGTGCTCGTCCCGGACTTCGTAACTATGGCTACACCTTC
>NA|NA|TRBV10-3|TRBJ1-1
CAIKPHGNTEAFF
TGTGCCATCAAGCCCCATGGGAACACTGAAGCTTTCTTT
>NA|NA|TRBV6-2/TRBV6-3|TRBJ1-3
CASSYWGAEPGNTIYF
TGTGCCAGCAGTTACTGGGGAGCCGAGCCTGGAAACACCATATATTTT